This passage covers 10 T cell receptor beta chains from one sample sequenced in a study of cytomegalovirus exposure and HLA in healthy donors. In the PCR, 60 Vbeta and 13 Jbeta primers were used. Data came from immunoSEQ multiplex PCR; TCRdb stores just in-frame clones and leaves some out. The sample carries roughly 220,000 clones, 65% to 75% recorded once. The sequenced sample was PBMCs. The receptor set was obtained from a woman aged 25 to 39 in good health and CMV-seronegative.

V is TRBV9 and J is TRBJ2-7; a weak D match, TRBD2 (5 bases). The CDR3 is 16 residues long. V was pared by 0 bases and J by 5 bases, with 18 bases between. Germline V gene sequence: CDR1 SGDLS, CDR2 YYNGEE. CDR3 protein: CASSVEMRVAGDEQYF. In DNA form, the CDR3 reads TGTGCCAGCAGCGTAGAGATGAGGGTAGCAGGAGACGAGCAGTACTTC.

This chain uses TRBV5-4 with TRBJ2-1, with a tentative D call TRBD2 (5 bases). Germline values: CDR1 SGHNT, CDR2 YYREEE (reference sequence). This CDR3 has 13 residues. Trimming stripped 0 bases from V and 9 bases from J, with 10 bases between. The CDR3 is CASSLGTQLEQFF. CDR3 nucleotide sequence: TGTGCCAGCAGCTTGGGGACTCAGCTTGAGCAGTTCTTC.

The V and J genes are TRBV18 and TRBJ2-7; 8 bases align to TRBD1. This CDR3 has 15 residues. V shed 4 bases, J shed 0 bases, and the junction held 5 bases outside the gene matches. CDR1 KGHSH and CDR2 LQKENI come from the germline V gene. The CDR3 sequence: CASSRQGQVSYEQYF. The CDR3 DNA is TGTGCCAGCTCACGGCAGGGACAGGTCTCCTACGAGCAGTACTTC.

This sequence joins TRBV30 and TRBJ2-1, with TRBD1 matching 10 bases. The trim removed 5 bases at V and 3 bases at J, leaving 1 base unmatched. The germline gives CDR1 GTSNPN, CDR2 SVGIG (reference sequence). CDR3 size: 13 residues. DNA for the CDR3: TGTGCCTGGGGACAGGGGGGCTACAATGAGCAGTTCTTC. Translation gives CAWGQGGYNEQFF.

Only a few counts were recorded for this clone. The V call is TRBV6-5, the J call TRBJ1-1, with D unclear. The CDR3 is made up of 11 amino acids. Germline V gene data show CDR1 as MNHEY and CDR2 as SVGAGI. Trimming pared 6 bases from V and 0 bases from J, leaving 2 bases between. CDR3 DNA: TGTGCCAGCAGCGTGAACACTGAAGCTTTCTTT. Its translation is CASSVNTEAFF.

This sequence joins TRBV14 and TRBJ2-1, with 8 bases fitting TRBD2. The CDR3 consists of 17 residues. The V segment lost 4 bases and the J segment 3 bases; nucleotides outside the gene matches: 11. Germline CDR1 is SGHDN and CDR2 is FVKESK. The CDR3 protein is CASSLGLAERLYNEQFF. The CDR3, as DNA: TGTGCCAGCAGCCTTGGACTAGCCGAGCGACTCTACAATGAGCAGTTCTTC.

The rearrangement links TRBV2 to TRBJ2-1, with D possibly being TRBD2 (6 bases). Germline lookup yields CDR1 SNHLY and CDR2 FYNNEI. V was clipped by 6 bases and J by 9 bases, with 18 bases between them. CDR3 length: 14 residues. DNA of the CDR3: TGTGCCAGCAGGGAGGGTCCAGGGTATGTTGAGCAGTTCTTC. This sequence encodes CASREGPGYVEQFF.

This chain's CDR3 is CASSTSTGVGNSPLHF. The CDR3, as DNA: TGTGCCAGTAGTACATCGACAGGGGTTGGGAATTCACCCCTCCACTTT. The rearrangement uses TRBV19 and TRBJ1-6; 8 nucleotides match TRBD1. Germline values: CDR1 LNHDA, CDR2 SQIVND (reference sequence). The J segment lost 7 bases and the V segment lost 4 bases, leaving 9 bases of the junction unmatched. The CDR3 runs to 16 residues.

The J gene is TRBJ2-3, the V gene TRBV11-2; 7 bases align to TRBD1. Germline CDR1 and CDR2: SGHAT and FQNNGV. After removal of 3 bases from V and 2 bases from J, the junction contained 5 bases not matched to a gene. The CDR3 is made up of 15 amino acids. The CDR3 loop is CASSLLTGFTDTQYF. CDR3 coding DNA: TGTGCCAGCAGCTTGCTGACAGGGTTCACAGATACGCAGTATTTT.

The V gene is TRBV9, the J gene TRBJ2-1, with a weak D call TRBD2 (5 bases). Per the germline V gene, CDR1 is SGDLS and CDR2 is YYNGEE. V lost 0 bases, J lost 4 bases, and 14 bases lay in between. This CDR3 region has 16 residues. The CDR3 loop reads CASSVVSGGPYNEQFF. Written as DNA, the CDR3 is TGTGCCAGCAGCGTAGTCAGCGGCGGCCCTTACAATGAGCAGTTCTTC.